These 20 T cell receptor beta chains share one sample of origin, sequenced in a study of cytomegalovirus exposure and HLA in healthy donors. PCR was performed using 60 Vbeta and 13 Jbeta primers. Sequencing used immunoSEQ multiplex PCR; TCRdb keeps in-frame clones, though not all of them. The sample has about 190,000 clones; roughly 75% are singletons. Sequencing input: PBMCs. These receptors all stem from a young man in good health and CMV-seropositive.

CDR3 loop: CANKGAGANQPQHF. The CDR3 bases are TGTGCCAACAAGGGGGCAGGGGCCAATCAGCCCCAGCATTTT. The chain couples TRBV28 to TRBJ1-5; TRBD1 matches at 7 bases. After removal of 10 bases from V and 3 bases from J, the junction contained 9 bases not matched to a gene. Germline V gene lookup returns CDR1 MDHEN and CDR2 SYDVKM. The CDR3 has 14 residues.

The chain has TRBV29-1 and TRBJ1-4; a possible D gene is TRBD1 (6 bases). Trimming cost V 3 bases and J 4 bases, with 12 bases left between them. The CDR3 covers 14 residues. The germline V gene has CDR1 SQVTM and CDR2 ANQGSEA. The CDR3 DNA is TGCAGCGTTGATCCAACAGGGAATAATGAAAAACTGTTTTTT. As protein: CSVDPTGNNEKLFF.

The chain has TRBV5-8 and TRBJ1-1, with D possibly matching TRBD1 (6 bases). The CDR3 totals 15 residues. CDR1 and CDR2 from the germline V gene are SGHTS and YDEGEE. V was clipped by 5 bases and J by 1 base, with 15 bases between them. For the CDR3, the DNA is TGTGCCAGCAGATTTCCGGGACACCAGAACACTGAAGCTTTCTTT. It is translated as CASRFPGHQNTEAFF.

This chain connects TRBV5-1 to TRBJ2-3; 9 nucleotides agree with TRBD2. Per the germline V gene, CDR1 is SGHRS and CDR2 is YFSETQ. V shed 10 bases, J shed 0 bases, and the junction held 12 bases outside the gene matches. This CDR3 region has 16 residues. The CDR3 sequence is CAGRPGTSTSTDTQYF. The DNA for the CDR3 is TGCGCCGGACGGCCGGGGACTAGCACTAGCACAGATACGCAGTATTTT.

The chain uses TRBV9 and TRBJ2-4; 7 bases are shared with TRBD1. From germline, CDR1 is SGDLS and CDR2 YYNGEE. The CDR3 spans 16 residues. J was trimmed by 0 bases and V by 4 bases; bases with no gene match: 7. The CDR3 sequence: CASSSRDSLAKNIQYF. The CDR3 DNA is TGTGCCAGCAGCTCCAGGGACAGCTTAGCCAAAAACATTCAGTACTTC.

The V call is TRBV6-5, the J call TRBJ2-7, with D tentatively TRBD1 (7 bases). This CDR3 comprises 13 residues. CDR1 MNHEY and CDR2 SVGAGI come from the germline V gene. With 4 bases removed from V and 6 bases from J, the gap between germline ends came to 13 bases. Here the CDR3 DNA reads TGTGCCAGCAGTTTCGGACAGGAGGGCGAGCAGTACTTC. Protein product: CASSFGQEGEQYF.

This chain uses TRBV29-1 with TRBJ1-1; D might be TRBD1 (6 bases). Germline values: CDR1 SQVTM, CDR2 ANQGSEA. Trimming removed 7 bases at V and 5 bases at J, with 14 bases between. The CDR3 length is 12 residues. The CDR3 DNA is TGCAGCGCTTTCCAGGGGCGGACTGAAGCTTTCTTT. It translates to CSAFQGRTEAFF.

V usage is TRBV5-1 and J usage is TRBJ1-1; D is unclear. This CDR3 region has 15 residues. The germline V gene encodes CDR1 SGHRS and CDR2 YFSETQ. V was trimmed by 4 bases and J by 1 base, leaving 14 bases between them. The CDR3 DNA reads as TGCGCCAGCAGCCTGCGGACCCGGGGGAACACTGAAGCTTTCTTT. This sequence encodes CASSLRTRGNTEAFF.

J is TRBJ1-5 and V is TRBV6-1, with 8 bases identical to TRBD1. The CDR3 covers 13 residues. V trimming: 4 bases; J trimming: 11 bases; junction bases outside the gene matches: 7. Germline values: CDR1 MNHNS, CDR2 SASEGT. CDR3 nucleotide sequence: TGTGCCAGCAGTGGATCTTGGACAGGGTCCCAGCATTTT. Protein: CASSGSWTGSQHF.

DNA for the CDR3: TGTGCCAGCAACTCCCGGGACAGGGGTGGGACTGAAGCTTTCTTT. This sequence encodes CASNSRDRGGTEAFF. This chain links TRBV28 with TRBJ1-1, with 10 bases aligning to TRBD1. Germline lookup yields CDR1 MDHEN and CDR2 SYDVKM. This CDR3 is 15 amino acids long. V lost 7 bases and J lost 5; bases outside the gene matches: 10.

CDR3 in amino acids: CASSFGNAGTGELFF. CDR3 sequence (DNA): TGTGCCAGCAGCTTTGGTAACGCGGGCACCGGGGAGCTGTTTTTT. V gene TRBV11-2 combines with J gene TRBJ2-2; maybe TRBD2 (5 bases). The V end lost 3 bases, the J end lost 4 bases, and 12 bases lay between the germline ends. This CDR3 spans 15 amino acids. Germline V lookup: CDR1 SGHAT, CDR2 FQNNGV.

The sample holds one count of this clone. The rearrangement links TRBV30 to TRBJ2-1; the match to TRBD2 covers 11 bases. Losses at the gene ends were 7 bases for V and 4 bases for J; bases not matched to a gene: 12. Germline V lookup: CDR1 GTSNPN, CDR2 SVGIG (reference sequence). This CDR3 comprises 16 residues. The CDR3 region has the DNA TGTGCCTCAACAGGGATACTAGCGGGGGTATACAATGAGCAGTTCTTC. Translation: CASTGILAGVYNEQFF.

The chain has TRBV6-5 and TRBJ2-3; perhaps TRBD2 as D (6 bases). This CDR3 comprises 16 residues. Between the trimmed V and J ends, which lost 0 bases and 5 bases, there was a span of 15 bases. CDR1 and CDR2 from the germline V gene are MNHEY and SVGAGI. Here the CDR3 reads CASSYSTAGWGDTQYF. The CDR3 bases are TGTGCCAGCAGTTACTCGACAGCGGGTTGGGGAGATACGCAGTATTTT.

V is TRBV2 and J is TRBJ2-1; maybe TRBD1 (6 bases). Germline-derived CDR1 and CDR2 are SNHLY and FYNNEI. The CDR3 is 13 amino acids. The ends were cut back, 3 bases at V and 11 bases at J, with 14 bases in the middle. CDR3 bases: TGTGCCAGCAGTGACTTGCATCAGGGGAAGCAGTTCTTC. It specifies CASSDLHQGKQFF.

The chain couples TRBV27 to TRBJ2-7, with D perhaps matching TRBD1 (7 bases). CDR1 and CDR2 from the germline V gene are MNHEY and SMNVEV (reference sequence). The CDR3 runs 16 residues. V was cut by 4 bases and J by 2 bases, with 18 bases left in between. The CDR3 region has the DNA TGTGCCAGCAGTTCTTATGACAGGGAGGAACCCTACGAGCAGTACTTC. It codes for CASSSYDREEPYEQYF.

In this sample, this clone turned up a few times. The rearrangement uses TRBV5-8 and TRBJ2-3, with TRBD1 matching 7 bases. The CDR3 runs to 17 residues. The trim removed 5 bases at V and 4 bases at J, leaving 16 bases unmatched. Germline CDR1 and CDR2: SGHTS and YDEGEE. Written as DNA, the CDR3 is TGTGCCAGCAGAAAGGGGGCAGGGGATACCTCCCCAGATACGCAGTATTTT. It translates to CASRKGAGDTSPDTQYF.

The chain recombines TRBV2 with TRBJ2-5; TRBD2 matches 9 bases. The CDR3 length is 16 residues. The V and J ends lost 2 bases and 2 bases, in that order; junction bases with no gene match: 6. Germline lookup yields CDR1 SNHLY and CDR2 FYNNEI. CDR3 region: CASSERWLAGQETQYF. The CDR3 DNA sequence: TGTGCCAGCAGTGAACGGTGGCTAGCGGGACAAGAGACCCAGTACTTC.

Only one count was recorded for this clone. The chain couples TRBV9 to TRBJ1-2, with TRBD1 identical over 7 bases. The CDR3 has 15 amino acids. CDR1 is SGDLS, CDR2 YYNGEE, per germline. V was pared by 3 bases and J by 2 bases, with 7 bases of the junction left unmatched. The CDR3 nucleotides are TGTGCCAGCAGCGGGCACAGGGGAGAAAACTATGGCTACACCTTC. Its protein is CASSGHRGENYGYTF. Looking up the rest from reference TRBV9 and TRBJ1-2 gives the full variable domain: DSGVTQTPKHLITATGQRVTLRCSPRSGDLSVYWYQQSLDQGLQFLIQYYNGEERAKGNILERFSAQQFPDLHSELNLSSLELGDSALYFCASSGHRGENYGYTFGSGTRLTVV.

The chain carries TRBV29-1 and TRBJ2-2; D perhaps matches TRBD1 (5 bases). V lost 5 bases and J lost 0, with 16 bases in between. The germline gives CDR1 SQVTM, CDR2 ANQGSEA. The CDR3 contains 16 residues. Written as DNA, the CDR3 is TGCAGCGTTCGGACCAGACAGAGAGCGAACACCGGGGAGCTGTTTTTT. Protein product: CSVRTRQRANTGELFF.

This clone appeared once. V and J are TRBV7-9 and TRBJ2-7, with D hard to call. Deletions cut 4 bases from V and 0 bases from J, with 10 bases between. Per the germline V gene, CDR1 is SEHNR and CDR2 is FQNEAQ (reference sequence). This CDR3 has 14 amino acids. CDR3 residues: CASSSQVNSYEQYF. In DNA form, the CDR3 reads TGTGCCAGCAGCTCTCAGGTAAACTCCTACGAGCAGTACTTC. Filled out from reference TRBV7-9 and TRBJ2-7, the complete variable domain reads DTGVSQNPRHKITKRGQNVTFRCDPISEHNRLYWYRQTLGQGPEFLTYFQNEAQLEKSRLLSDRFSAERPKGSFSTLEIQRTEQGDSAMYLCASSSQVNSYEQYFGPGTRLTVT.